This record concerns one T cell receptor beta chain sequence. Its antigen remains unknown. The data were obtained in a study of glioma-infiltrating T cells after dendritic cell vaccination. About the study: Between about 2002 and 2013, patients got autologous tumor lysate-pulsed dendritic cell vaccines. The vaccine used monocyte-derived dendritic cells pulsed overnight with autologous tumor lysate. Dendritic cell vaccine was injected intradermally three times, biweekly.

Study-wide results and caveats: Few patients contributed both blood and tumor specimens.

Libraries were prepared by immunoSEQ multiplex PCR; TCRdb keeps only in-frame clonotypes and omits some of them. The repertoire includes some 91,000 clones, 75% to 85% of them detected once, and approximately 2.1% sits in the top ten. Time point denoted: after dendritic cell vaccination, including at tumor progression/relapse. After removal of 3 bases from V and 2 bases from J, the junction contained 10 bases not matched to a gene. The CDR3 has 17 residues. The chain links TRBV23-1 to TRBJ2-3, with TRBD2 identical over 8 bases. TRBV23-1 is marked as an open reading frame, function uncertain. The material sequenced was blood, taken after dendritic cell vaccination. The clonotype originates from a human donor with glioblastoma. CDR3 nucleotides: TGCGCCAGCAGTCAGGGAGAGCGGGGGAACCCCACAGATACGCAGTATTTT. Translating gives CASSQGERGNPTDTQYF.